This T cell receptor (beta chain) was obtained from a study of T cell clonality in common variable immunodeficiency. This clone turned up a few times. The antigen is not known. The CDR3 goes on 3 residues after the read ends, and that part is filled in from the germline J gene. Per the germline V gene, CDR1 is KGHSH and CDR2 is LQKENI. The V gene lost 7 bases and the J gene lost 0 bases, with 10 bases spanning the gap. CDR3 length: 13 amino acids. Notes on the study in general: Common variable immunodeficiency TCR beta sequences reportedly had fewer deletions and N-nucleotide insertions. Compared with healthy controls, CVID subjects showed increased TCRbeta clonality, mostly in about a third.

Control and CVID samples contributed equal amounts of genomic DNA. The table came from immunoSEQ multiplex PCR; TCRdb's copy has only in-frame clones and leaves some out. There are tens of thousands of clones in the sample, none observed a single time. Material for sequencing was peripheral blood mononuclear cells. The source is a person aged 18 to 69 in good health. This rearrangement joins TRBV18 to TRBJ2-7, with D perhaps matching TRBD2 (5 bases). Partial CDR3 DNA: TGTGCCAGCTTTTCCGGGGACTCCTACGAG. Translated: CASFSGDSYE. From start to end, the CDR3 is CASFSGDSYEQYF.